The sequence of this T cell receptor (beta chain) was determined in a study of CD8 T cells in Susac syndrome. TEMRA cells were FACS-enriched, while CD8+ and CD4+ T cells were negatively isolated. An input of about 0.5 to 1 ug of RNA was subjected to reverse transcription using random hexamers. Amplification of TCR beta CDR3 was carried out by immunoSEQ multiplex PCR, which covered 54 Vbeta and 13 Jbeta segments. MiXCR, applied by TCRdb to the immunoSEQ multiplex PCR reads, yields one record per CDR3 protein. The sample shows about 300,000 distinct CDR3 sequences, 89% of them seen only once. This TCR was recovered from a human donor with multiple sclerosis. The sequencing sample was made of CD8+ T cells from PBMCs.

The CDR3 loop is CASSASLAGLYNEQFF. Written as DNA, the CDR3 is TGTGCCAGCAGCGCAAGCTTAGCGGGCCTATACAATGAGCAGTTCTTC. This chain links TRBV5-4 with TRBJ2-1, with 7 bases lining up with TRBD2. The CDR3 is made up of 16 amino acids. Per the germline V gene, CDR1 is SGHNT and CDR2 is YYREEE (reference sequence). V shed 4 bases, J shed 4 bases, and the junction held 11 bases outside the gene matches.